The clone carrying this T cell receptor beta chain turned up a few times. What it recognizes is unknown. The sample is drawn from a study of cytomegalovirus exposure and HLA in healthy donors. The PCR had 60 Vbeta and 13 Jbeta primers. Generated by immunoSEQ multiplex PCR, the TCRdb table keeps only in-frame clones and is missing some. Among under 300,000 clones listed, around 81% were seen once. The V gene's germline CDR1 is SGHRS and CDR2 YFSETQ. This CDR3 has 16 amino acids. J gave up 3 bases and V 0 bases, and 2 bases lay outside the gene matches. General observations from the study: The productive fraction for most TCR beta V segments was about 90% or about 30% in an earlier analysis. Owing to their indistinguishability, certain V segments, notably TRBV6-2 and TRBV6-3, were excluded.

The origin of this receptor is a woman aged 55-75 years in good health and CMV-seropositive. The sequenced sample consisted of PBMCs. The chain couples TRBV5-1 to TRBJ2-7, with 14 bases fitting TRBD2. The CDR3 DNA follows: TGCGCCAGCAGCTTGGCGGGGACTAGCGGGGGCTACGAGCAGTACTTC. Its translation: CASSLAGTSGGYEQYF.